Included here is one TCR beta chain sequence, with context. The target antigen is unknown. The data were taken from a study of T-cell reconstitution after alpha-beta-depleted transplantation in children. Study findings and constraints: Expanded graft clones numbering several hundred reportedly gave rise to alpha-beta T cells about two months after transplant.

The germline gives CDR1 MGHRA, CDR2 YSYEKL. The CDR3 totals 18 residues. The junction had 14 bases not matched to a gene; V was cut back by 0 bases and J by 5 bases. Library preparation (for TCRbeta) was performed with unique molecular identifiers. Each CDR3 protein gets one entry after TCRdb re-called the PCR reads with MiXCR. The sample has about 110,000 distinct CDR3 sequences, approximately 6.4% seen once; the top ten hold 23%. This receptor was obtained from a male patient aged 2 to 10 who had a stem cell transplant for acute lymphoblastic leukemia, so the T cells may come from the graft donor. The chain recombines TRBV4-1 with TRBJ1-2; TRBD1 matches 8 bases. The sample here was PBMCs, mostly from graft donor cells, taken 360 days after TCRalphabeta/CD19-depleted stem cell transplant. CDR3 in amino acids: CASSQDTTGALKDYGYTF. CDR3 coding DNA: TGCGCCAGCAGCCAAGATACGACAGGGGCCTTGAAGGATTATGGCTACACCTTC.